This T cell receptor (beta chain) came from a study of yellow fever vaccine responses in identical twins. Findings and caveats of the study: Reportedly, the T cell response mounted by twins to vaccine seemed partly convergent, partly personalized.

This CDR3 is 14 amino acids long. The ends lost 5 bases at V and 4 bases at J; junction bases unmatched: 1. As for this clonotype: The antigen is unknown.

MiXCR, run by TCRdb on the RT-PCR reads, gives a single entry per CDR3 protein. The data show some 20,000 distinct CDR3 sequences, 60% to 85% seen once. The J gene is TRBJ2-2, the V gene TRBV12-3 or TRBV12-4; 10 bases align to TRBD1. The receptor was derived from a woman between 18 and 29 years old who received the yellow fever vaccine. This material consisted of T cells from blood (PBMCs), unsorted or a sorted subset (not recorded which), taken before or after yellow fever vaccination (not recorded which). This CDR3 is CASSRQGATGELFF. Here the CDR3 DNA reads TGTGCCAGCAGTCGACAGGGGGCCACCGGGGAGCTGTTTTTT.